This note documents a single T cell receptor beta chain sequence. Its antigen is still unknown. Time point meaning: persistent/refractory GD, antithyroid drugs over 5 years with positive TRAb. Preparation of the TCR library used RNA extracted from PBMCs. The source of the sample is a study of regulatory T cells in long-lasting Graves disease. Study results and limitations: Persistent cases of Graves' showed reduced TCR diversity relative to newly diagnosed patients.

CDR1 is SGHAT, CDR2 FQNNGV, per germline. The CDR3 covers 14 residues. V lost 4 bases to trimming and J lost 6 bases; unmatched junction nucleotides: 6. CDR3 regions were amplified by Arm-PCR using iRepertoire HTBI primers to build TCR beta libraries. TCRdb reprocessed the multiplex PCR reads with MiXCR, giving one entry per CDR3 protein. This table holds fewer than 600,000 distinct CDR3 sequences, around a fifth found once. The chain is built from TRBV11-2 and TRBJ2-1, with 7 positions matching TRBD2. This clonotype was obtained from a female donor with Graves disease. The sequences come from peripheral blood mononuclear cells (PBMCs), collected when the disease was refractory, from a patient treated with antithyroid drugs. The CDR3 region is CASSWTSSINEQFF. CDR3 nucleotide sequence: TGTGCCAGCAGCTGGACTAGTAGTATCAATGAGCAGTTCTTC.